The 8 T cell receptor beta chains given below trace back to one sample, sequenced in a study of blood T cell repertoires in COVID-19. Sequencing used immunoSEQ multiplex PCR; TCRdb keeps in-frame clones, though not all of them. Of tens of thousands of clones listed, approximately 92% are singletons. The sequenced sample was peripheral blood. Every receptor here comes from a human donor in a cohort sampled during active COVID-19.

The chain couples TRBV6-6 to TRBJ2-2, with 8 bases lining up with TRBD2. This CDR3 contains 15 residues. Trimming cost V 8 bases and J 7 bases; bases outside gene matches: 12. From germline, CDR1 is MNHNY and CDR2 SVGAGI (reference sequence). The CDR3 bases are TGTGCCAGCCGTATTAACGGGGGGGCCCACGGGGAGCTGTTTTTT. This gives the protein CASRINGGAHGELFF.

The J gene is TRBJ2-5, the V gene TRBV7-7; TRBD2 agrees at 8 bases. J gave up 2 bases and V 3 bases, and 5 bases lay outside the gene matches. Germline V gene lookup returns CDR1 SSHAT and CDR2 FNYEAQ (reference sequence). This CDR3 region has 15 residues. Written as DNA, the CDR3 is TGTGCCAGCAGCTTTTCGGGGGGGCCACAAGAGACCCAGTACTTC. It translates to CASSFSGGPQETQYF.

This clone was seen just once. The chain is built from TRBV18 and TRBJ1-3, with D uncertain. Trimming removed 0 bases at V and 8 bases at J, with 17 bases between. CDR1 and CDR2 from the germline V gene are KGHSH and LQKENI. The CDR3 runs 16 residues. The chain's CDR3 is CASSPPGNSRTDTIYF. CDR3 nucleotide sequence: TGTGCCAGCTCACCACCCGGGAACAGTCGTACGGACACCATATATTTT.

This clone appeared a single time. The chain joins TRBV3-1 (or the pseudogene TRBV3-2) to TRBJ2-1, with a possible D match to TRBD1 (6 bases). The V gene lost 1 base and the J gene lost 5 bases, with 12 bases spanning the gap. Germline CDR1 is LGHDT and CDR2 is YNNKEL (reference sequence). The CDR3 consists of 15 residues. CDR3 in amino acids: CASSQVFAGDNEQFF. Here the CDR3 DNA reads TGTGCCAGCAGCCAAGTTTTCGCAGGGGACAATGAGCAGTTCTTC.

Only one count was recorded for this clone. This sequence joins TRBV27 and TRBJ1-5, with D possibly matching TRBD1 (5 bases). The germline gives CDR1 MNHEY, CDR2 SMNVEV (reference sequence). The CDR3 runs 17 residues. The germline V and J ends were trimmed by 5 bases and 4 bases, with 21 bases remaining between them. The CDR3 DNA is TGTGCCAGCAGTCCGACTCGAATAAGGGGCGATAATCAGCCCCAGCATTTT. Amino acids: CASSPTRIRGDNQPQHF.

The chain uses TRBV5-1 and TRBJ2-1; D gene ambiguous. The CDR3 has 11 residues. Germline V gives CDR1 SGHRS, CDR2 YFSETQ. With 2 bases removed from V and 5 bases from J, the gap between germline ends came to 2 bases. Here the CDR3 reads CASSFDNEQFF. For the CDR3, the DNA is TGCGCCAGCAGCTTCGACAATGAGCAGTTCTTC. Full variable domain (missing parts from reference TRBV5-1 and TRBJ2-1): KAGVTQTPRYLIKTRGQQVTLSCSPISGHRSVSWYQQTPGQGLQFLFEYFSETQRNKGNFPGRFSGRQFSNSRSEMNVSTLELGDSALYLCASSFDNEQFFGPGTRLTVL.

The chain is built from TRBV28 and TRBJ2-1; the match to TRBD2 covers 8 bases. J gave up 3 bases and V 5 bases, and 6 bases lay outside the gene matches. The CDR3 has 15 amino acids. CDR1 MDHEN and CDR2 SYDVKM come from the germline V gene. CDR3 nucleotide sequence: TGTGCCAGCAGTCAACCGGGACTAGGCTACAATGAGCAGTTCTTC. It specifies CASSQPGLGYNEQFF.

The chain couples TRBV3-1 (or the pseudogene TRBV3-2) to TRBJ1-2; D gene uncertain. The CDR3 has 15 residues. Germline V CDR1 and CDR2: LGHDT, YNNKEL (reference sequence). With 1 base removed from V and 0 bases from J, the gap between germline ends came to 9 bases. The chain's CDR3 is CASSQGSDPNYGYTF. The CDR3 DNA reads as TGTGCCAGCAGCCAAGGCAGTGATCCTAACTATGGCTACACCTTC.